This T cell receptor beta chain was recovered during a study of PD-1 and CTLA-4 blockade in melanoma. Measured with immunoSEQ multiplex PCR; TCRdb has only the in-frame clones, and not every one. The top ten hold roughly 8.1% of the sample, which has almost 30,000 clones, 85% to 90% seen once. The CDR3 loop spans 15 amino acids. Germline V gene data show CDR1 as MNHNS and CDR2 as SASEGT. V shed 3 bases and J shed 0 bases, with 12 bases lying between them. This receptor was identified in a human donor with melanoma. V is TRBV6-1 and J is TRBJ2-7; D uncertain. Source: CD8+ T cells from peripheral blood, taken before anti-PD-1 treatment. The CDR3 reads CASSDIVRSSYEQYF. CDR3 sequence (DNA): TGTGCCAGCAGTGACATCGTGAGGAGCTCCTACGAGCAGTACTTC.